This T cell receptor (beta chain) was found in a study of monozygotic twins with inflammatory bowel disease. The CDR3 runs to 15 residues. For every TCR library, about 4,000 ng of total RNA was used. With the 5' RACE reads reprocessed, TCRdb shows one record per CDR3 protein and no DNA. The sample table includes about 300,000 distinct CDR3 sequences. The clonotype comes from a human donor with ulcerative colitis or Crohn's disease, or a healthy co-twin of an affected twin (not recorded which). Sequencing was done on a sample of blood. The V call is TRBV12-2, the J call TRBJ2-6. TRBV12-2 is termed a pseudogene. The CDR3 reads CASRLEASGANVLTF.